Listed below are T cell receptor beta chains from one sample, sequenced in a study of T cells in Graves' hyperthyroidism and ophthalmopathy. TCRdb ran MiXCR on the multiplex PCR reads and lists one entry per CDR3 protein. Among roughly 520,000 distinct CDR3 sequences listed, approximately 25% were seen once. Material for sequencing was blood. All receptors derive from a woman aged 25 to 39 with Graves' ophthalmopathy. CDR3s include the opening cysteine and the closing phenylalanine or tryptophan. A D gene is named only where the DNA matches it firmly. The size field is filled for only some rows; it gives once, few, many or a size class.

TRBV11-2	NA	NA	TRBJ2-5	TGTGCCAGCAGCTTAGGGGGACGGAGTAAAGAGACCCAGTACTTC	CASSLGGRSKETQYF
TRBV7-8	NA	NA	TRBJ2-7	TGTGCCAGCAGCTTAGGAGGGGTGGGGAGCTCCTACGAGCAGTACTTC	CASSLGGVGSSYEQYF
TRBV12-3/TRBV12-4	NA	many	TRBJ2-5	TGTGCCAGCAGCCGTCCTTCCAAGGGGGAGACCCAGTACTTC	CASSRPSKGETQYF
TRBV20-1	TRBD1	NA	TRBJ2-7	TGCAGTGCCCGGACAGGGTTAGGCTACGAGCAGCACTTC	CSARTGLGYEQHF
TRBV6-5	NA	many	TRBJ1-2	TGTGCCAGTAGGGGCCTGAGACAGACCAACTATGGCTACACCTTC	CASRGLRQTNYGYTF
TRBV6-2/TRBV6-3	TRBD1	NA	TRBJ1-1	TGTGCCAGCAGTCCTCATTCAGGGGGCGTGAACACTGAAGCTTTCTTT	CASSPHSGGVNTEAFF
TRBV7-6	NA	NA	TRBJ2-5	TGTGCCAGCAGCTTTAGCTCCACCCCTCCAGAGACCCAGTACTTC	CASSFSSTPPETQYF
TRBV28	NA	few	TRBJ2-2	TGTGCCAGCAGTAACAACAGGGACGCGAACACCGGGGAGCTGTTTTTT	CASSNNRDANTGELFF
TRBV28	TRBD1	many	TRBJ1-2	TGTGCCAGCAGTCACAGGGGAAATTATGGCTACACCTTC	CASSHRGNYGYTF
TRBV20-1	NA	many	TRBJ2-2	TGCAGTGCCCCTGGCACCGGGGAGCTGTTTTTT	CSAPGTGELFF
TRBV6-2/TRBV6-3	TRBD1	few	TRBJ2-7	TGTGCCAGCAGTTACTCACCGCCGGGACAGGGTGCTTCGAACTCCTACGAGCAGTACTTC	CASSYSPPGQGASNSYEQYF
TRBV14	NA	NA	TRBJ1-2	TGTGCCAGCAGCCAAGTCGGCCGGGTTAACTATGGCTACACCTTC	CASSQVGRVNYGYTF
TRBV20-1	NA	many	TRBJ2-2	TGCAGTGCTAGAGATCAAGGCGGGATGGAGTTCACCGGGGAGCTGTTTTTT	CSARDQGGMEFTGELFF
TRBV12-3/TRBV12-4	NA	NA	TRBJ2-7	TGTGCCAGCAGTCCCCCGCGGGACAGAAGCTCCTACGAGCAGTACTTC	CASSPPRDRSSYEQYF
TRBV6-2/TRBV6-3	NA	many	TRBJ2-7	TGTGCCAGCAGTTTACGTAGGTCCGGGACCGACTACGAGCAGTACTTC	CASSLRRSGTDYEQYF
TRBV12-3/TRBV12-4	NA	many	TRBJ1-5	TGTGCCAGCAGTGGGGGTGATTGGGGAAATCAGCCCCAGCATTTT	CASSGGDWGNQPQHF
TRBV12-3/TRBV12-4	NA	many	TRBJ1-5	TGTGCCAGCAGTTTGTCGGGTGGGGATCAGCCCCAGCATTTT	CASSLSGGDQPQHF
TRBV20-1	TRBD2	many	TRBJ2-5	TGCAGTGCTAGAAACTCCCCTAATAGAGCGGGGGACTCCCAAGAGACCCAGTACTTC	CSARNSPNRAGDSQETQYF
TRBV2	NA	NA	TRBJ1-1	TGTGCCAGCAGAGCTGGGCAGTCTAGGACTGAAGCTTTCTTT	CASRAGQSRTEAFF
TRBV7-8	NA	many	TRBJ1-5	TGTGCCAGCAGCGTAATAGACGGTTATAGCAATCAGCCCCAGCATTTT	CASSVIDGYSNQPQHF
TRBV28	TRBD1	NA	TRBJ2-5	TGTGCCAGCAGTTCCTCAGGGGCAGGGGGCCGAGAGACCCAGTACTTC	CASSSSGAGGRETQYF
TRBV7-8	NA	many	TRBJ1-1	TGTGCCAGCCGAACTCGGCAGGGAGGCGACACTGAAGCTTTCTTT	CASRTRQGGDTEAFF
TRBV6-5	NA	many	TRBJ2-7	TGTGCCAGCAGTTACTCCCACAGGGACGACGAGCAGTACTTC	CASSYSHRDDEQYF
TRBV10-3	NA	NA	TRBJ1-1	TGTGCCTCCAGGACATTTGGCACTGAAGCTTTCTTT	CASRTFGTEAFF
TRBV6-1	TRBD1	many	TRBJ1-2	TGTGCCAGCAGTGATTGGACAGGCCACACCTTC	CASSDWTGHTF
TRBV12-3/TRBV12-4	NA	NA	TRBJ2-7	TGTGCCAGCAGTTTAGAACTCGGCTACGAGCAGTACTTC	CASSLELGYEQYF